This T cell receptor (beta chain) was obtained from a study of blood T cell repertoires in COVID-19 (dated by TCRdb to 2019 to 2021). Study-level background: The collaborator samples originated in the United States, Italy and Spain and spanned the acute and convalescent phases of COVID-19. The samples were drawn from the first 160 participants of the ongoing ImmuneRACE study and from some 1,300 subjects provided by 6 global collaborators. A de-identified subject ID, COVID-19 status, age in years and sex were almost always included in the sample metadata. Where available, HLA class I and class II types were obtained from metadata supplied by the sample provider rather than from assay-based typing. Deeply sampled blood TCRbeta repertoires from subjects exposed to, actively infected with, or recovered from COVID-19 were included in the dataset. The material from the prospective study consisted of cDNA or gDNA derived from T cells, B-cell-depleted T cells, or PBMCs. A freely available public database, intended as a resource for researchers studying the immune response to SARS-CoV-2, is where the repertoires were released.

The immunoSEQ Assay, a bias-controlled multiplex PCR, was used to amplify TCRbeta CDR3 regions from genomic DNA. The authors processed their data as follows. Nucleated cell counts per sample were estimated from amplification of reference gene primers within the assay. To quantify the absolute abundance of each unique TCRbeta CDR3 rearrangement, sequence reads were collapsed and filtered. For each sample, productive Simpson clonality was calculated as the square root of Simpson's diversity index over productive rearrangements. TCRdb took this table from immuneACCESS and kept in-frame rearrangements with V and J called. Such tables lack part of the clones; where checked against another copy, unresolved V genes explain under half of the gap, and the rest is unexplained. V, J and clone size are taken as reported in that table, and D and trimming were inferred from the DNA itself. This sample has about 23,000 clones in its table, and approximately 80% of those were observed once. The top ten hold roughly 50% of the sample.

The CDR3 holds 14 amino acids from the cysteine to the phenylalanine. The read is trimmed to its CDR3 DNA, 42 bases read in frame from base 1. CDR1 and CDR2, looked up from the germline V gene, are LGHNA and YNFKEQ. V is shortened by 4 bases, J by 7 bases, and the region joining them spans 16 bases. The collaborating institutions used their own protocols to collect whole blood in K2EDTA tubes. For TCRbeta analysis, collaborators shipped samples in one of three forms: frozen whole blood, isolated PBMCs, or DNA extracted from either of those sample types. The paper as a whole reports these results and caveats: How much clinical and demographic metadata was included differed by source and by participant, and the metadata was provided uncurated.

Turning to this clone: This receptor's antigen is unknown. There are no base qualities to consult, and no much larger clone falls within one base.

The sequence is built from TRBV4-2 and TRBJ1-1, with the D gene not clear enough to name. Sequenced: peripheral blood. The sequence derives from a man between 65 and 85 years old with acute or convalescent COVID-19. The base sequence is TGTGCCAGCAGCCGCGACCACGGTGGAGGTGAAGCTTTCTTT. It specifies CASSRDHGGGEAFF.